Given below is one TCR beta chain in context. Its antigen is not identified. This specimen comes from a study of shared clonotypes between healthy human individuals. CD4+ cell separation produced CD45RA+ naive and CD45RA-negative memory subsets. CDR3 length: 14 amino acids. Trimming cost V 7 bases and J 7 bases, with 16 bases left between them. Germline values: CDR1 SGHTA, CDR2 FQGNSA. Replicate PCRs run on sorted subsets employed roughly 180 ng DNA, about 27,000 T cell genomes. The protocol was immunoSEQ multiplex PCR, while the TCRdb copy is restricted to in-frame clones and leaves out a portion. Among 2.5 million or so clones, around 94% were seen once, and the ten largest hold 0.13% to 0.15%. Overall study findings and caveats: Naive subsets tended to show greater estimated richness than memory subsets. The small donor group covered limited genetic and exposure diversity.

The clonotype comes from a man between 18 and 35 years old in good health. Sequencing input: naive CD4+ T cells sorted from blood. Subset described: CD45RA+ positively selected. V and J are TRBV7-2 and TRBJ2-2; D not resolved. The CDR3, as DNA: TGTGCCAGCACCCCGGAAAGAAACGGCGGGGAGCTGTTTTTT. This encodes CASTPERNGGELFF.